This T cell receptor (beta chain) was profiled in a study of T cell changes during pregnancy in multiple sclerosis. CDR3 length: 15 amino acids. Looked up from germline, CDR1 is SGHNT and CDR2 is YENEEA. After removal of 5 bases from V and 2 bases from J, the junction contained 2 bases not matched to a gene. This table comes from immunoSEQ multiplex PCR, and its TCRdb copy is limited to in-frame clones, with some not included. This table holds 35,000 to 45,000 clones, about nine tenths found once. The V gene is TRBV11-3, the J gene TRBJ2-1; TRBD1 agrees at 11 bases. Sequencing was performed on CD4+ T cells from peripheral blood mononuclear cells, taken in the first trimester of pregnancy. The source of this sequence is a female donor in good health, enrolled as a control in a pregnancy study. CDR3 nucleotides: TGTGCCAGCAGCAGGACAGGGGGCACCTACAATGAGCAGTTCTTC. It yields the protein CASSRTGGTYNEQFF.